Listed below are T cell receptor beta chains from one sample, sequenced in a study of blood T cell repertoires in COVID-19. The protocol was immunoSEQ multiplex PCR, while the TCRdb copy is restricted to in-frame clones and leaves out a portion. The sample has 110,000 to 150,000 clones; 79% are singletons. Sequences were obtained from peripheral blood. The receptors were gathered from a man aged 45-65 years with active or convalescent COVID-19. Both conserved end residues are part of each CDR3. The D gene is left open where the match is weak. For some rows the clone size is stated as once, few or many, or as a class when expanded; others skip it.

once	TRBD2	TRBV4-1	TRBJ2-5	TGCGCCAGCAGCCAAACTAGCGGGAGGGATGATGAGACCCAGTACTTC	CASSQTSGRDDETQYF
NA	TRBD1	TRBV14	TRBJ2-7	TGTGCCAGCAGCCAAGAGGACAGGAACGAGCAGTACTTC	CASSQEDRNEQYF
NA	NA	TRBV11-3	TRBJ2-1	TGTGCCAGCAGCGTGGACAGTAGTTCCTACAATGAGCAGTTCTTC	CASSVDSSSYNEQFF
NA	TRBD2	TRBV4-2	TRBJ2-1	TGTGCCAGCAGCCGAAGCCCCGGACTAGCGGGACAAGCTCAGAGCTCCTACAATGAGCAGTTCTTC	CASSRSPGLAGQAQSSYNEQFF
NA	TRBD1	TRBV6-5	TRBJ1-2	TGTGCCAGCAGCGGGACAGGGAGAGACCGCTACACCTTC	CASSGTGRDRYTF
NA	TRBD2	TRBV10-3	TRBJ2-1	TGTGCCATCAGTGAAGGGACTAGCGGGACCTATGAGCAGTTCTTC	CAISEGTSGTYEQFF
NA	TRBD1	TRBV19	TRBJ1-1	TGTGCCAGCCGAGACAGGGGGAACACTGAAGCTTTCTTT	CASRDRGNTEAFF
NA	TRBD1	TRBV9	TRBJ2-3	TGTGCCAGCAGCGTCCCCCGGGACAGGGAGACGACAGATACGCAGTATTTT	CASSVPRDRETTDTQYF
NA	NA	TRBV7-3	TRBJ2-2	TGTGCCAGCAGCATTAATCAGGTGTCAGGGCGAACCGGGGAGCTGTTTTTT	CASSINQVSGRTGELFF
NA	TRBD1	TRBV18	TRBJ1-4	TGTGCCAGCTCACCAGGGACAGGGGAAGGAAAACTGTTTTTT	CASSPGTGEGKLFF
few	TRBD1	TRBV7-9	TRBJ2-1	TGTGCCAGCAGCTACAGGGGGCCTCCCTACAATGAGCAGTTCTTC	CASSYRGPPYNEQFF
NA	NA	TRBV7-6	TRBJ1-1	TGTGCCAGCAGCTTATTACAGAACACTGAAGCTTTCTTT	CASSLLQNTEAFF
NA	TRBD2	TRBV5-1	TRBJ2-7	TGCGCCAGCAGCGGTGGGAGGGTAGCCGAGCAGTACTTC	CASSGGRVAEQYF
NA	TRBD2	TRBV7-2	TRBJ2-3	TGTGCCAGCAGCTCCCCCTACGGGACTAGCGTGAGGGATACGCAGTATTTT	CASSSPYGTSVRDTQYF
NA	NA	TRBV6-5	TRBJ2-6	TGTGCCAGCAGTTACTGGCAGGCTCGAGGGGCCAACGTCCTGACTTTC	CASSYWQARGANVLTF
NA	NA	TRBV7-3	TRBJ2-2	TGTGCCAGCAGCCTTAACACCGGGGAGCTGTTTTTT	CASSLNTGELFF
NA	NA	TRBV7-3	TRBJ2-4	TGTGCCAGCAGCTTAGGCCAGGGCTTAGCCAAAAACATTCAGTACTTC	CASSLGQGLAKNIQYF
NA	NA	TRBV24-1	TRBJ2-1	TGTGCCACCAGTGATTTGCCTCATACAGGGAGTTCCTACAATGAGCAGTTCTTC	CATSDLPHTGSSYNEQFF
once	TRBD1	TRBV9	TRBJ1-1	TGTGCCAGCAGCCTCAGGACAGGCACTGAAGCTTTCTTT	CASSLRTGTEAFF
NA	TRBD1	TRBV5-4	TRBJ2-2	TGTGCCAGCAGCTTACCGGGACAGGGGTCCGGGGAGCTGTTTTTT	CASSLPGQGSGELFF
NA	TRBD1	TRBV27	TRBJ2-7	TGTGCCAGCAGCCCCCGGGACAGGGTGTACGGGCAGTACTTC	CASSPRDRVYGQYF
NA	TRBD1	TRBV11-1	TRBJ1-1	TGTGCCAGCAGCTTGGGGGACAGCAAGAACACTGAAGCTTTCTTT	CASSLGDSKNTEAFF
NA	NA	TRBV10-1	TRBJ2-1	TGCGCCAGCAGCGGCGGGCTAGTCCATGAGCAGTTCTTC	CASSGGLVHEQFF
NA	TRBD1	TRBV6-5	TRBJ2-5	TGTGCCAGCAGTCCCCGACAGGGTAGGGAGACCCAGTACTTC	CASSPRQGRETQYF
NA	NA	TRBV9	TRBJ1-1	TGTGCCAGCAGCCCTCAAGAGGGACATTCTGACACTGAAGCTTTCTTT	CASSPQEGHSDTEAFF
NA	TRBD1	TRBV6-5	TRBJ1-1	TGTGCCAGCAGAAACAGGGACAGGGGATCTGAAGCTTTCTTT	CASRNRDRGSEAFF
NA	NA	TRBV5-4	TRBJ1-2	TGTGCCAGCAGCTTCCGGGGGACTAGCTATGGCTACACCTTC	CASSFRGTSYGYTF
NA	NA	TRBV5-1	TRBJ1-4	TGCGCCAGCAGTTGGGAGGGGAATGAAAAACTGTTTTTT	CASSWEGNEKLFF
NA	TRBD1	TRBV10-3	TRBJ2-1	TGTGCCATCAGTGAGTCGACATCGGGACAGGGGGATGAGCAGTTCTTC	CAISESTSGQGDEQFF
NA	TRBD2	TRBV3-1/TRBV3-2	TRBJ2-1	TGTGCCAGCAGCGGGACTAGCGGGAGGAATGAGCAGTTCTTC	CASSGTSGRNEQFF
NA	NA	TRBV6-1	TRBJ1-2	TGTGCCAGCAGTGAAGTTGGCCCATATGGCTACACCTTC	CASSEVGPYGYTF
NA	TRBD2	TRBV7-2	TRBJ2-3	TGTGCCAGCAGGGAGATCCTAGCGGCCACAGATACGCAGTATTTT	CASREILAATDTQYF